A few counts support the clone carrying this T cell receptor (beta chain). What it binds is unknown. The data belong to a study of glioma-infiltrating T cells. At the level of the study: Low-grade gliomas were grade II; glioblastomas were grade IV at initial diagnosis. Presurgical dexamethasone in glioma patients lasted six or fewer days. Study conclusions and caveats: Patients with low tissue-blood divergence carried a signature set of shared blood CDR3 motifs. Tissue-blood divergence was below expectation in non-neoplastic patients, above in gliomas.

The V gene lost 5 bases and the J gene lost 1 base, with 13 bases spanning the gap. CDR1 is SGHTA, CDR2 FQGNSA, per germline. This CDR3 is 15 amino acids long. Using RNA template, CDR3s of TCR alpha and beta were amplified with iRepertoire arm-PCR. TCRdb re-analysed the multiplex PCR reads in MiXCR, keeping a single row per CDR3 protein. The repertoire holds around 350,000 distinct CDR3 sequences, roughly two fifths seen once, with around 13% in the top ten. This receptor was obtained from a human donor with low-grade glioma or glioblastoma, undergoing nonglioma brain surgery, or in good health (not recorded which). Sequencing input: glioma tissue, nonneoplastic brain tissue, or PBMCs (not recorded which). The rearrangement links TRBV7-2 to TRBJ2-3; the D is unclear. CDR3 sequence reads: CASSLFGPGTDTQYF. The DNA for the CDR3 is TGTGCCAGCAGCCTTTTTGGACCGGGCACAGATACGCAGTATTTT.